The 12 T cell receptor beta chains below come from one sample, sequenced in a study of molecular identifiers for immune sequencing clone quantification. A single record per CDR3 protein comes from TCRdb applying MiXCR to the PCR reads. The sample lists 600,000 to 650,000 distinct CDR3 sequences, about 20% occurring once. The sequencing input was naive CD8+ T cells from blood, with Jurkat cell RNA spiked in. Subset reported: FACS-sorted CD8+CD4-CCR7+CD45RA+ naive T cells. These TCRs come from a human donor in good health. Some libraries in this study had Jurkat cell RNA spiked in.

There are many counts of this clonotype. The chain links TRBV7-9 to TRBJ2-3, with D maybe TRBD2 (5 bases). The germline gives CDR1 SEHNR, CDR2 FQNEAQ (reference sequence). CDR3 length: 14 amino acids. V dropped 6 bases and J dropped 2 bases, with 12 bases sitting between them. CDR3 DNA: TGTGCCAGCAGTCACACTAGTCACACAGATACGCAGTATTTT. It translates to CASSHTSHTDTQYF.

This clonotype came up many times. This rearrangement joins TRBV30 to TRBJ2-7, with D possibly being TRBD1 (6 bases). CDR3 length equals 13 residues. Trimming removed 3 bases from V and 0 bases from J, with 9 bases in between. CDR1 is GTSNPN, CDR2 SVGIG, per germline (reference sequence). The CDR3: CAWRPDSSYEQYF. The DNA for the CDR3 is TGTGCCTGGAGACCGGACAGCTCCTACGAGCAGTACTTC.

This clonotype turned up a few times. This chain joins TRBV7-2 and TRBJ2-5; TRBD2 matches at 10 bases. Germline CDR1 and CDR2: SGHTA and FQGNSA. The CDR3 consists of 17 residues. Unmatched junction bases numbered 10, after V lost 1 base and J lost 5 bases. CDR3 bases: TGTGCCAGCAGCTTAGGCCCAGCGGGGGGGCTGGGGGAGACCCAGTACTTC. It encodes CASSLGPAGGLGETQYF.

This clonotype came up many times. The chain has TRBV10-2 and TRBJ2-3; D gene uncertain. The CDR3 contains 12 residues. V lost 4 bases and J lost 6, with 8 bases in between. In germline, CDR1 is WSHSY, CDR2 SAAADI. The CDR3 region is CASSGPQDTQYF. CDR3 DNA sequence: TGCGCCAGCAGTGGTCCCCAGGATACGCAGTATTTT.

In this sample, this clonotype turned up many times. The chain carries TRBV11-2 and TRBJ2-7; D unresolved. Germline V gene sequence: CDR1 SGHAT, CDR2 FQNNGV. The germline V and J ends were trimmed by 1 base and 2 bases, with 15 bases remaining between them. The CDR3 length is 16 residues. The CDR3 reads CASSLGTYPATYEQYF. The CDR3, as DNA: TGTGCCAGCAGCTTAGGCACTTACCCCGCGACCTACGAGCAGTACTTC.

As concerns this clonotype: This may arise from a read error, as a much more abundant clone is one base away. The DNA for the CDR3 is TGTGCCAGCAGCTTAGAGGGGGGTGCGCTGTCTGGGGCCAACGTCCCGACTTTC. Its protein is CASSLEGGALSGANVPTF. V is TRBV7-6 and J is TRBJ2-6, with D tentatively TRBD1 or TRBD2 (6 bases each). Germline assignment: CDR1 SGHVS and CDR2 FNYEAQ. This CDR3 contains 18 residues.

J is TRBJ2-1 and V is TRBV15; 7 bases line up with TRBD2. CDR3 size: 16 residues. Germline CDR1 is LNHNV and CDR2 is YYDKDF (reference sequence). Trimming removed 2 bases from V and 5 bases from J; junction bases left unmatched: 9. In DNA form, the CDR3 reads TGTGCCACCAGCAGATTCCCGACTAGCCGCGACAATGAGCAGTTCTTC. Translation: CATSRFPTSRDNEQFF. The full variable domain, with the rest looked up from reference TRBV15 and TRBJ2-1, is DAMVIQNPRYQVTQFGKPVTLSCSQTLNHNVMYWYQQKSSQAPKLLFHYYDKDFNNEADTPDNFQSRRPNTSFCFLDIRSPGLGDTAMYLCATSRFPTSRDNEQFFGPGTRLTVL.

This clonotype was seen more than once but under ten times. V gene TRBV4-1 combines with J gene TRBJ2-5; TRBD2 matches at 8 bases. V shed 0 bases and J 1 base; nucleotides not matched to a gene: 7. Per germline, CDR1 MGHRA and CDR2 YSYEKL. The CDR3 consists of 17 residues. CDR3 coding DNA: TGCGCCAGCAGCCAAGAAGCTAGCGGGTTTTTCCAAGAGACCCAGTACTTC. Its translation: CASSQEASGFFQETQYF.

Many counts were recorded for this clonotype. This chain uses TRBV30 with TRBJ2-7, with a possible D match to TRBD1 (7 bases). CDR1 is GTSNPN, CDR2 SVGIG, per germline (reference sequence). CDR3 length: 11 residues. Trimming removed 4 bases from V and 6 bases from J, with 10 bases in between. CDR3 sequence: CAWNQGGEQYF. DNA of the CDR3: TGTGCCTGGAATCAGGGGGGCGAGCAGTACTTC.

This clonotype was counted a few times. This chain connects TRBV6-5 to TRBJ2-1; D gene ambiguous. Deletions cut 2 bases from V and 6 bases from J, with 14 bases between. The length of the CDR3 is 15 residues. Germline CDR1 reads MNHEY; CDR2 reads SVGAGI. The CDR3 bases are TGTGCCAGCAGTTACACCAACTGGGGTAGCAATGAGCAGTTCTTC. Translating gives CASSYTNWGSNEQFF.

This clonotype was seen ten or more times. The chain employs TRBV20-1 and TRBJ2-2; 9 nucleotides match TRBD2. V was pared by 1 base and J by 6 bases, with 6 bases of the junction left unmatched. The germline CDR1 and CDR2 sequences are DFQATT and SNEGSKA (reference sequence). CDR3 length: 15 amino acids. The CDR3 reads CSARAGLAYSGELFF. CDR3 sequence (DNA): TGCAGTGCTAGAGCGGGACTAGCCTACTCCGGGGAGCTGTTTTTT.

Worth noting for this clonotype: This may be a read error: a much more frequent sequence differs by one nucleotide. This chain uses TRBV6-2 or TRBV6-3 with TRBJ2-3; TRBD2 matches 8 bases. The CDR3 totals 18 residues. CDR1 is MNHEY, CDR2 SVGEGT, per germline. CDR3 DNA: TGTGCCAGGAGTTACTCAGACCCGCCGCGGGAGGTACCAGATACGCAGTATTTT. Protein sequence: CARSYSDPPREVPDTQYF.